This TCR beta chain was recovered during a study of T cell responses to AZD1222 COVID-19 vaccine. General observations from the study: Once two AZD1222 doses were given, Spike-specific TCR breadth and depth went up.

Timing groups of about 4 and about 12 weeks for second doses were pooled. Clones were read by immunoSEQ multiplex PCR, and TCRdb kept only the in-frame ones, dropping some. Seen here are 110,000 or so clones, about 88% observed once, and the top ten hold roughly 3.8%. With regard to this clone: The antigen is not known.

This CDR3 comprises 19 residues. Germline CDR1 is SEHNR and CDR2 is FQNEAQ (reference sequence). The V and J ends lost 6 bases and 2 bases, in that order; junction bases with no gene match: 12. The receptor was isolated from an adult who received the AZD1222 COVID-19 vaccine. Sequencing was performed on peripheral blood, taken 28 days after the second AZD1222 dose. V and J are TRBV7-9 and TRBJ2-1; 14 nucleotides line up with TRBD2. The CDR3 protein is CASRDGTSGSIAPYNEQFF. The CDR3 coding sequence is TGTGCCAGCAGGGACGGGACTAGCGGGAGTATCGCCCCCTACAATGAGCAGTTCTTC. Variable domain in full (rest from reference TRBV7-9 and TRBJ2-1): DTGVSQNPRHKITKRGQNVTFRCDPISEHNRLYWYRQTLGQGPEFLTYFQNEAQLEKSRLLSDRFSAERPKGSFSTLEIQRTEQGDSAMYLCASRDGTSGSIAPYNEQFFGPGTRLTVL.